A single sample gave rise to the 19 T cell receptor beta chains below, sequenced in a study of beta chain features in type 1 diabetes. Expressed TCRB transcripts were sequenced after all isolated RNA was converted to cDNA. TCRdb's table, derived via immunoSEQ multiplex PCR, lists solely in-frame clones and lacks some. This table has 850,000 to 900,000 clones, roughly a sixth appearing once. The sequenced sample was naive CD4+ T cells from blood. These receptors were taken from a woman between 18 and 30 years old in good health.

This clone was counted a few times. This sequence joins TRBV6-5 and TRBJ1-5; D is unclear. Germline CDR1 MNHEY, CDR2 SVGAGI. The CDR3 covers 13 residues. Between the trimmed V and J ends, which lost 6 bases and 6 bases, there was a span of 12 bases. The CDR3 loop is CASRPTGGQPQHF. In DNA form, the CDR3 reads TGTGCCAGCAGACCAACCGGAGGTCAGCCCCAGCATTTT.

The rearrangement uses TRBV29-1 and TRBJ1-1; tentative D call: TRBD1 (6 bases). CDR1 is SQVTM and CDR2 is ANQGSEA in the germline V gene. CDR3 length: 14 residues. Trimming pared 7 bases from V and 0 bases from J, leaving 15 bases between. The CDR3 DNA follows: TGCAGCGCCAAGGGACATCCGCTGAACACTGAAGCTTTCTTT. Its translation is CSAKGHPLNTEAFF.

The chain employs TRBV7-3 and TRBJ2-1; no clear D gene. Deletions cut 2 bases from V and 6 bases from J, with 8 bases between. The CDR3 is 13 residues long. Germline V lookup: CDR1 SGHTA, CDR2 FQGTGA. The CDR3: CASSLFIGNEQFF. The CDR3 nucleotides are TGTGCCAGCAGCTTATTTATCGGCAATGAGCAGTTCTTC.

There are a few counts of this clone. CDR3 sequence: CASSTRTSGSGEQFF. CDR3 bases: TGCGCCAGCAGCACCCGGACTAGCGGGAGCGGTGAGCAGTTCTTC. V is TRBV5-1 and J is TRBJ2-1, with 13 bases that match TRBD2. The CDR3 has 15 amino acids. Per the germline V gene, CDR1 is SGHRS and CDR2 is YFSETQ. The V segment lost 4 bases and the J segment 9 bases; nucleotides outside the gene matches: 7.

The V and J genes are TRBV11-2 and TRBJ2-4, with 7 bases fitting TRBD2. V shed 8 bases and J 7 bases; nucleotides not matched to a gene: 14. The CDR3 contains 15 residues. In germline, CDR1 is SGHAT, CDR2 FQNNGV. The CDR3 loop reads CASATSVILGNIQYF. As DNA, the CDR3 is TGTGCCAGCGCCACTAGCGTAATCCTGGGGAACATTCAGTACTTC.

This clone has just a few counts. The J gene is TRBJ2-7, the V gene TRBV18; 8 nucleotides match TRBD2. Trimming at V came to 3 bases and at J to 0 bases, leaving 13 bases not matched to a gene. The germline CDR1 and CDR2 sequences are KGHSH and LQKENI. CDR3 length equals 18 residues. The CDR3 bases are TGTGCCAGCTCACCTGCGGAGGTAGCGGGACGGGACTCCTACGAGCAGTACTTC. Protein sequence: CASSPAEVAGRDSYEQYF. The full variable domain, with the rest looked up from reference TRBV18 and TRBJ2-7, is NAGVMQNPRHLVRRRGQEARLRCSPMKGHSHVYWYRQLPEEGLKFMVYLQKENIIDESGMPKERFSAEFPKEGPSILRIQQVVRGDSAAYFCASSPAEVAGRDSYEQYFGPGTRLTVT.

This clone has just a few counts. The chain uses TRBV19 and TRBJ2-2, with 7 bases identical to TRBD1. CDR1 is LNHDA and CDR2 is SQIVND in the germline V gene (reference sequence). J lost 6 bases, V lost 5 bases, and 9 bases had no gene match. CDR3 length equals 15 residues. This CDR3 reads CASSPRDSPAGELFF. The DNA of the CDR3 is TGTGCCAGTAGTCCCCGGGACAGCCCCGCCGGGGAGCTGTTTTTT.

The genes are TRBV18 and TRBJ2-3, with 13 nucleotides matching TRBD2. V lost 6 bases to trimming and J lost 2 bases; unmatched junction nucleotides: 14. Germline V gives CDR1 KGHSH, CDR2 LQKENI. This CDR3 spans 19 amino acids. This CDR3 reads CASSRTGTSGIAVTDTQYF. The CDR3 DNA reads TGTGCCAGCTCGCGAACCGGGACTAGCGGGATAGCGGTCACAGATACGCAGTATTTT.

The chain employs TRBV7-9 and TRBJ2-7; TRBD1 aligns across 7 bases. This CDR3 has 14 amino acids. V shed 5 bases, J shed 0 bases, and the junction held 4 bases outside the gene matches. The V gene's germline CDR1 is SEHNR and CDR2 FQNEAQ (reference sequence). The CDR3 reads CASSRRDSSYEQYF. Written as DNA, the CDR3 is TGTGCCAGCAGCCGACGGGACAGCTCCTACGAGCAGTACTTC.

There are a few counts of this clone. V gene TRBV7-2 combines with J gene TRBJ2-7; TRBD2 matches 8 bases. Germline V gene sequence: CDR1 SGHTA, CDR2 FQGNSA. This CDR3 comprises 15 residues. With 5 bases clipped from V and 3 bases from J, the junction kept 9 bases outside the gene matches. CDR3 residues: CASSATGLGDYEQYF. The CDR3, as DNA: TGTGCCAGCAGCGCAACGGGACTAGGGGACTACGAGCAGTACTTC. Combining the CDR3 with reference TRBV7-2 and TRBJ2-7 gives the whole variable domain GAGVSQSPSNKVTEKGKDVELRCDPISGHTALYWYRQSLGQGLEFLIYFQGNSAPDKSGLPSDRFSAERTGGSVSTLTIQRTQQEDSAVYLCASSATGLGDYEQYFGPGTRLTVT.

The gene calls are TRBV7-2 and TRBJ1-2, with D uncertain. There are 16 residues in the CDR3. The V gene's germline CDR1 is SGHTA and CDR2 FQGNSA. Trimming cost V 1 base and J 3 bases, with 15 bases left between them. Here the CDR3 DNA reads TGTGCCAGCAGCTTAGGTGGAGCTTCTGGTGACTATGGCTACACCTTC. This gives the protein CASSLGGASGDYGYTF.

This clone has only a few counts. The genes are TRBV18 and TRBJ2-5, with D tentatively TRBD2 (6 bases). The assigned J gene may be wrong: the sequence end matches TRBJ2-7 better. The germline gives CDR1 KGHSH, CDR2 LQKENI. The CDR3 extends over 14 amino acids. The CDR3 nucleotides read TGTGCCAGCGCAACGACTAGTCTCTCCTACGAGCAGTACTTC. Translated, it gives CASATTSLSYEQYF.

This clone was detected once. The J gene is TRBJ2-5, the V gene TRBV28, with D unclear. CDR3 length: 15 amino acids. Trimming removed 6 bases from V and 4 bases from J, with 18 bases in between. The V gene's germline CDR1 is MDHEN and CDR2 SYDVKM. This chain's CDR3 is CASSPLPSWGETQYF. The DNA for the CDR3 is TGTGCCAGCAGCCCTCTACCTTCTTGGGGAGAGACCCAGTACTTC.

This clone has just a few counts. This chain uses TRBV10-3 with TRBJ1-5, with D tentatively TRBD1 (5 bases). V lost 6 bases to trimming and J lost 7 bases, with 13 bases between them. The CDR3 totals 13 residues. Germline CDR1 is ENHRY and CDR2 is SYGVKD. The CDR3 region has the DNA TGTGCCATCAGACGGGACTTAAACCAGCCCCAGCATTTT. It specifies CAIRRDLNQPQHF.

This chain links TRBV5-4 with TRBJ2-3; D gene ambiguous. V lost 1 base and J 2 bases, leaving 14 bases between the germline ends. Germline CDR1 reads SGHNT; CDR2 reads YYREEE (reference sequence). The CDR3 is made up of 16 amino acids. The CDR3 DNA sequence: TGTGCCAGCAGCTTGACCGAACGACCAACCACAGATACGCAGTATTTT. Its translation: CASSLTERPTTDTQYF.

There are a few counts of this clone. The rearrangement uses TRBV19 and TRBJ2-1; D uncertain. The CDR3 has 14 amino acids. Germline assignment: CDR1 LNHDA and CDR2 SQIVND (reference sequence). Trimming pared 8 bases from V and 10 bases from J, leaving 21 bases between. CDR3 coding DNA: TGTGCCAGTTCCGCCGCTCCCGCTGGATACGAGCAGTTCTTC. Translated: CASSAAPAGYEQFF. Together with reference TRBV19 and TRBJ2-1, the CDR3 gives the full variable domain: DGGITQSPKYLFRKEGQNVTLSCEQNLNHDAMYWYRQDPGQGLRLIYYSQIVNDFQKGDIAEGYSVSREKKESFPLTVTSAQKNPTAFYLCASSAAPAGYEQFFGPGTRLTVL.

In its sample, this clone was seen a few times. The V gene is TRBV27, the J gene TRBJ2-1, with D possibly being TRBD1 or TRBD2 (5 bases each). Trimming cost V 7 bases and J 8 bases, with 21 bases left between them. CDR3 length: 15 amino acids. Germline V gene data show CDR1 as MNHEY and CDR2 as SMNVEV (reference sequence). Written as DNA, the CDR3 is TGTGCCAGCACCCATTTGGGACCTAGCCTCGATGAGCAGTTCTTC. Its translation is CASTHLGPSLDEQFF.

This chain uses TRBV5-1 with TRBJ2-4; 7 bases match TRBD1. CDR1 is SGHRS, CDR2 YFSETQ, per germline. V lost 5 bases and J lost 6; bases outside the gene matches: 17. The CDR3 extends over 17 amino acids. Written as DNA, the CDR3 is TGCGCCAGCAGTCGGGACAGCTTAGCCGTGGTCGGAAACATTCAGTACTTC. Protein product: CASSRDSLAVVGNIQYF.

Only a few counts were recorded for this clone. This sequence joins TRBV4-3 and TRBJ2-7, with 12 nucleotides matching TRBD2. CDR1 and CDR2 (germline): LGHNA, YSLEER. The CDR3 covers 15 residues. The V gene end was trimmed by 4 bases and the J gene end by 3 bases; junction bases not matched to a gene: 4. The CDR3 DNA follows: TGCGCCAGCAGCCCCGGACTAGCGGGACTCTACGAGCAGTACTTC. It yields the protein CASSPGLAGLYEQYF.